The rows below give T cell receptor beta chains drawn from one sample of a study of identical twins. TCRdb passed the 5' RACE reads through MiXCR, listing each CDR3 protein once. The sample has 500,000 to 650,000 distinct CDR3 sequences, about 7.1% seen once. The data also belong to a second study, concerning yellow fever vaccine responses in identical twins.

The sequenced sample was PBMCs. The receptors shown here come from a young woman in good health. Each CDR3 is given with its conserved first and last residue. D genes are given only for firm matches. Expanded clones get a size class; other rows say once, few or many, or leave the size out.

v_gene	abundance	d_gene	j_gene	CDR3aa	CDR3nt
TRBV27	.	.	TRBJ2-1	CASSLEGPSVGNEQFF	TGTGCCAGCAGTTTAGAGGGACCTAGCGTCGGCAATGAGCAGTTCTTC
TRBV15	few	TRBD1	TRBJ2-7	CATSENRGSYEQYF	TGTGCCACCAGCGAAAACAGGGGGTCTTACGAGCAGTACTTC
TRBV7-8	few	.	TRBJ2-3	CASSLDSGLSTDTQYF	TGTGCCAGCAGCTTAGATAGCGGACTGAGCACAGATACGCAGTATTTT
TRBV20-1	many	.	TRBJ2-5	CSARLAGETQYF	TGCAGTGCTAGACTAGCCGGGGAGACCCAGTACTTC
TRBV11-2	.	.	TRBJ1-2	CASSVGVTYGYTF	TGTGCCAGCAGCGTCGGGGTCACATATGGCTACACCTTC
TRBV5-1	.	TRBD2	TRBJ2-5	CASSEGLAGAQETQYF	TGCGCCAGCAGCGAGGGACTAGCGGGAGCTCAAGAGACCCAGTACTTC
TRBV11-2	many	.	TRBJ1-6	CASSLGGRNSPLHF	TGTGCCAGCAGCTTGGGCGGTCGTAATTCACCCCTCCACTTT
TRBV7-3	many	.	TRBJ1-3	CASSLDHGSGNTIYF	TGTGCCAGCAGCTTGGATCATGGGTCTGGAAACACCATATATTTT
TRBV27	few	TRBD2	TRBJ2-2	CASTQLLAGSRELFF	TGTGCCAGCACACAACTCTTAGCGGGGTCCCGGGAGCTGTTTTTT
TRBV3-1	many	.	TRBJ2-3	CASSQGQTSTDTQYF	TGTGCCAGCAGCCAAGGACAGACTAGCACAGATACGCAGTATTTT
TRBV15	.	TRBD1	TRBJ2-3	CATARDRLSTDTQYF	TGTGCCACCGCCCGGGACAGACTAAGCACAGATACGCAGTATTTT
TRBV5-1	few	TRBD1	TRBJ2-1	CASSARQGNSSGEQFF	TGCGCCAGCAGCGCCCGACAGGGGAACAGCAGCGGTGAGCAGTTCTTC
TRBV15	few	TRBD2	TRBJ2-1	CATSRDTLAGGPGNEQFF	TGTGCCACCAGCAGAGATACGCTAGCGGGAGGGCCTGGCAATGAGCAGTTCTTC
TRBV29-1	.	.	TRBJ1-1	CSVGRENVGGEAFF	TGCAGCGTGGGGAGGGAAAATGTCGGCGGGGAAGCTTTCTTT
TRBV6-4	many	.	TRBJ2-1	CASSVVGTGEQFF	TGTGCCAGCAGTGTAGTCGGAACTGGCGAGCAGTTCTTC
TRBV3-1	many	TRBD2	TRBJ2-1	CASSFSGTSRYNEQFF	TGTGCCAGCAGCTTCTCCGGGACTAGCAGATACAATGAGCAGTTCTTC
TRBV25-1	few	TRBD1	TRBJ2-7	CASRLTGGRLGGEQYF	TGTGCCAGCAGGTTGACAGGGGGCCGTCTGGGGGGCGAGCAGTACTTC
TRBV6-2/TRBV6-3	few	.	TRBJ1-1	CASRPKDRNMNTEAFF	TGTGCCAGCAGACCAAAGGACAGAAACATGAACACTGAAGCTTTCTTT
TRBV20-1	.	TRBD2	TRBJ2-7	CSAGRTSGSYEQYF	TGCAGTGCGGGGAGGACTAGCGGCTCCTACGAGCAGTACTTC
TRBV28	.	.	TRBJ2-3	CASSMLLGSDTQYF	TGTGCCAGCAGTATGCTATTAGGGTCAGATACGCAGTATTTT
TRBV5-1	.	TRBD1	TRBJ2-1	CASRKTGSNYNEQFF	TGCGCCAGCAGAAAGACAGGGAGTAATTACAATGAGCAGTTCTTC
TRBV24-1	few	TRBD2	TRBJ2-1	CATSERLAGGSNEQFF	TGTGCCACCAGTGAGCGCCTCGCGGGGGGGTCGAATGAGCAGTTCTTC
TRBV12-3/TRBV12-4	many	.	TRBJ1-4	CASRGSETGEKLFF	TGTGCCAGCAGGGGATCGGAAACGGGGGAAAAACTGTTTTTT
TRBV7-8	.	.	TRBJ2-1	CASSYKTSSYNEQFF	TGTGCCAGCAGCTATAAGACTAGCTCCTACAATGAGCAGTTCTTC
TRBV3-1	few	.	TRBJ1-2	CASSQEFSGAYGYTF	TGTGCCAGCAGCCAAGAATTTTCAGGGGCCTATGGCTACACCTTC
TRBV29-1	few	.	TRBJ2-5	CSVEVGAEVPMRETQYF	TGCAGCGTTGAAGTGGGGGCAGAAGTCCCCATGAGAGAGACCCAGTACTTC
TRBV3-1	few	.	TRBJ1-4	CASSQEGLPNEKLFF	TGTGCCAGCAGCCAAGAAGGGCTACCTAATGAAAAACTGTTTTTT
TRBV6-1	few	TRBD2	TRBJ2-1	CASRGTSGGLSSYNEQFF	TGTGCCAGCAGAGGGACTAGCGGGGGTCTTAGCTCCTACAATGAGCAGTTCTTC